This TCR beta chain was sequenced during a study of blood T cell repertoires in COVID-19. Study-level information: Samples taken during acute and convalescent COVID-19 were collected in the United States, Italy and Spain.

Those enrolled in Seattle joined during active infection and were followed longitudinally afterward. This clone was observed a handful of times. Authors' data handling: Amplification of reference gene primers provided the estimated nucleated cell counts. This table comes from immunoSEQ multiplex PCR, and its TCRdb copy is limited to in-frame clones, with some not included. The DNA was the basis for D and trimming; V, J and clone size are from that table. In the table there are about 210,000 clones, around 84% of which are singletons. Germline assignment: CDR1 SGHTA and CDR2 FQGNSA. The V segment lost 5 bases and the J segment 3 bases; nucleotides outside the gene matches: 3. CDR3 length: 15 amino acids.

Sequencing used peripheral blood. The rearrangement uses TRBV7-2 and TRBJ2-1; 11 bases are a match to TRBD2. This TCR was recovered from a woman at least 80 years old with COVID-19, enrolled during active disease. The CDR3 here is CASSQTSGNYNEQFF. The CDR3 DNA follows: TGTGCCAGCAGCCAGACTAGCGGGAACTACAATGAGCAGTTCTTC.